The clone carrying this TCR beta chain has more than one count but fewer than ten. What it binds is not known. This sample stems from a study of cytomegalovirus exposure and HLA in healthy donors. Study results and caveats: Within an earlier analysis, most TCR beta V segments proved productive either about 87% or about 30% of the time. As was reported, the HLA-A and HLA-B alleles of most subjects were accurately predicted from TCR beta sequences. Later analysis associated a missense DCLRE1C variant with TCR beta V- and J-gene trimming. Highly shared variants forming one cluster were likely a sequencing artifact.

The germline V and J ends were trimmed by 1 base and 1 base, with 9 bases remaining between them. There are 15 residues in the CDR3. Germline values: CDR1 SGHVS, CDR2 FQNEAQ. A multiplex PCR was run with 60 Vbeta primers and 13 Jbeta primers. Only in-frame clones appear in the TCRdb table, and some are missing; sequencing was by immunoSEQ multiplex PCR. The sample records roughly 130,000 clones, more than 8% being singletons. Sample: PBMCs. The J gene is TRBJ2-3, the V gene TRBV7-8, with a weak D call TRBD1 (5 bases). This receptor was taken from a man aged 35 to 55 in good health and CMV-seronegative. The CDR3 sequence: CASSLEGIGTDTQYF. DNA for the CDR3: TGTGCCAGCAGCTTAGAGGGGATAGGCACAGATACGCAGTATTTT.